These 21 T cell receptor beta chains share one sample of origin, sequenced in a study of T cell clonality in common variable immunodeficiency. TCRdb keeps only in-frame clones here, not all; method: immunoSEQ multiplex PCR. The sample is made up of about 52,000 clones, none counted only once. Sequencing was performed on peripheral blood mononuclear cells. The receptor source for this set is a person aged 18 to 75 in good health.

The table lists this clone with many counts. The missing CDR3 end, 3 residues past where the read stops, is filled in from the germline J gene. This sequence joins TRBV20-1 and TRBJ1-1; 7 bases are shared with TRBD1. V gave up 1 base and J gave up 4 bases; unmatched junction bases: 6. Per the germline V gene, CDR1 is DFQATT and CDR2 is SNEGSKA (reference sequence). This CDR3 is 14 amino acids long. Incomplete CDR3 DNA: TGCAGTGCTAGAGCTCCAGGGGGTGGCACTGAA. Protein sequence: CSARAPGGGTE. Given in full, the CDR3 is CSARAPGGGTEAFF.

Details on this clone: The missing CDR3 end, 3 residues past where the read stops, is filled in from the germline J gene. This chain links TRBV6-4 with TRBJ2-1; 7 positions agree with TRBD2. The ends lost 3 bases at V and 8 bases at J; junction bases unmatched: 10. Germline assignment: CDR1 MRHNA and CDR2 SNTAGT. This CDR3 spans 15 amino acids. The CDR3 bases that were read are TGTGCCAGCAGTGAAGGCGGGAGAGGAGGCGATGAG. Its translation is CASSEGGRGGDE. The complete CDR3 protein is CASSEGGRGGDEQFF.

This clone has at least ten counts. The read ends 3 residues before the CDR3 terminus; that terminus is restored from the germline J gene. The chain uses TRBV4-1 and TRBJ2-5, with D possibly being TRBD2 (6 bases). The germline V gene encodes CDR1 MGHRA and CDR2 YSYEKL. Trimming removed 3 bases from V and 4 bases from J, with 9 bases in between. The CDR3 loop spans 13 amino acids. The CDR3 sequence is CASSQTRVETQYF. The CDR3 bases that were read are TGCGCCAGCAGCCAGACTAGGGTAGAGACC.

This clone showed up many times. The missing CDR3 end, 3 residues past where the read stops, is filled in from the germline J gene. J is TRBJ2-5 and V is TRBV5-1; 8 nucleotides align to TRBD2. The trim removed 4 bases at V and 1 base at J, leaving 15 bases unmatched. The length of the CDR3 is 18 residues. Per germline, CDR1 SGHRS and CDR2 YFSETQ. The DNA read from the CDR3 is TGCGCCAGCAGCGTGACTATCAGCGGGGGACTCGTCCAAGAGACC. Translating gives CASSVTISGGLVQET. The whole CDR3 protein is CASSVTISGGLVQETQYF.

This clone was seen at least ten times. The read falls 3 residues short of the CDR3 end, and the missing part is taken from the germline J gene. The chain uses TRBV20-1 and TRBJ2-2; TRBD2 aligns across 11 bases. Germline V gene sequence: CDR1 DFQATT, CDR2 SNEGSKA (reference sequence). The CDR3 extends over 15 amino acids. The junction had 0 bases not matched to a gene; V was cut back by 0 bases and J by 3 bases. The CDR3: CSARDSGRDTGELFF. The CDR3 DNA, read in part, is TGCAGTGCTAGAGATAGCGGGAGGGACACCGGGGAG.

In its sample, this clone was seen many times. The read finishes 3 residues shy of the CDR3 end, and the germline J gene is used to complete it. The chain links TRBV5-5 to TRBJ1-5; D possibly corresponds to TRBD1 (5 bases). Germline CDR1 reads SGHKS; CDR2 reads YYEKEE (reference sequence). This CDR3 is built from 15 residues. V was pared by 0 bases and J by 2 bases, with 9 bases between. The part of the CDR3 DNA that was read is TGTGCCAGCAGCTTGGGACAGCCTCGCAATCAGCCC. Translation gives CASSLGQPRNQP. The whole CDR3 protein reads CASSLGQPRNQPQHF.

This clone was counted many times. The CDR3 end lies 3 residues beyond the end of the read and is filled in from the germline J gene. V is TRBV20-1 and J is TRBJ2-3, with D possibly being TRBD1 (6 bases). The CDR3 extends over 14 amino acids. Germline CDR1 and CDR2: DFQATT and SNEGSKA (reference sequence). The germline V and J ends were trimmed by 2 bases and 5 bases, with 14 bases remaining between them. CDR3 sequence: CSARYRTAKDTQYF. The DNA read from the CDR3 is TGCAGTGCTAGATATCGGACAGCGAAAGATACG.

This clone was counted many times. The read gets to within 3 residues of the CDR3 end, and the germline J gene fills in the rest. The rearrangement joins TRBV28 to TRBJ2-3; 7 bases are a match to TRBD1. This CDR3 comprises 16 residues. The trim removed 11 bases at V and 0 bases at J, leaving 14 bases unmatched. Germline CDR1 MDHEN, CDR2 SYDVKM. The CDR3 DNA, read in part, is TGTGCCTACAGCAGTAAGGGGGCAGCTAGCACAGATACG. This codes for CAYSSKGAASTDT. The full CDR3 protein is CAYSSKGAASTDTQYF.

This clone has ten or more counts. CDR3 DNA (partial): TGTGCCAGCAGCGAATTGTCAGGGGGAGATAATGAAAAA. Its protein product is CASSELSGGDNEK. The whole CDR3 sequence reads CASSELSGGDNEKLFF. V gene TRBV4-2 combines with J gene TRBJ1-4; 7 nucleotides align to TRBD1. The read ends 3 residues before the CDR3 terminus; that terminus is restored from the germline J gene. The CDR3 is 16 amino acids. Per germline, CDR1 LGHNA and CDR2 YNFKEQ. With 5 bases clipped from V and 4 bases from J, the junction kept 10 bases outside the gene matches.

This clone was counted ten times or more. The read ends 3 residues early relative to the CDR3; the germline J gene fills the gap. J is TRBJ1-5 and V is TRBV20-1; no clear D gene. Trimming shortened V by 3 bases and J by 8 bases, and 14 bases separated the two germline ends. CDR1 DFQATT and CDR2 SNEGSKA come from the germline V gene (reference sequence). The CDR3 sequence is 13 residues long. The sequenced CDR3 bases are TGCAGTGCTAGTAAGGGTGAGGTAGAGCCC. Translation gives CSASKGEVEP. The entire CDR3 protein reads CSASKGEVEPQHF.

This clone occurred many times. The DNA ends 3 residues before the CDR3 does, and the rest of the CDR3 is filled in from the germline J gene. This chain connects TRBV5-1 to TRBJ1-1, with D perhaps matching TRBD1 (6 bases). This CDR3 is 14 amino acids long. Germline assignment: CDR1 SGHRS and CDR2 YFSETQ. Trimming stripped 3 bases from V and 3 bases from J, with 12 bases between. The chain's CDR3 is CASSSNAGDTEAFF. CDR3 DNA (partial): TGCGCCAGCAGCTCCAACGCAGGGGACACTGAA.

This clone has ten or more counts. The CDR3 DNA, read in part, is TGCGCCAGCAGCTTACTGACTCAGAACACCGGGGAG. This gives the protein CASSLLTQNTGE. The entire CDR3 sequence reads CASSLLTQNTGELFF. The chain employs TRBV5-1 and TRBJ2-2; D gene uncertain. The read ends 3 residues before the CDR3 terminus; that terminus is restored from the germline J gene. The CDR3 totals 15 residues. V shed 2 bases and J shed 1 base, with 9 bases lying between them. Germline V lookup: CDR1 SGHRS, CDR2 YFSETQ.

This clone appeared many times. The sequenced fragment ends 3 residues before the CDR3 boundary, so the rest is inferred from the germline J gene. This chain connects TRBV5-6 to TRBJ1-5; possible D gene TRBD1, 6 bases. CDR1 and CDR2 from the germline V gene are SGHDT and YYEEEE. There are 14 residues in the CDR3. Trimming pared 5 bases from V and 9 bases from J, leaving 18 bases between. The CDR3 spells CASRYGTIPGPQHF. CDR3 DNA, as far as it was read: TGTGCCAGCAGATACGGGACAATTCCTGGGCCC.

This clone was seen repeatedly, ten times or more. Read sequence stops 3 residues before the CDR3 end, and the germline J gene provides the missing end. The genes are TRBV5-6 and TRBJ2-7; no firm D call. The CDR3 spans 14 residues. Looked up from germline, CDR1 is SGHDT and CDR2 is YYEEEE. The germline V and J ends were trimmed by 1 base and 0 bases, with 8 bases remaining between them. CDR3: CASSLRLISYEQYF. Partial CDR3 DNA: TGTGCCAGCAGCTTGAGACTTATCTCCTACGAG. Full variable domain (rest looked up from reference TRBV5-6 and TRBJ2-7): DAGVTQSPTHLIKTRGQQVTLRCSPKSGHDTVSWYQQALGQGPQFIFQYYEEEERQRGNFPDRFSGHQFPNYSSELNVNALLLGDSALYLCASSLRLISYEQYFGPGTRLTVT.

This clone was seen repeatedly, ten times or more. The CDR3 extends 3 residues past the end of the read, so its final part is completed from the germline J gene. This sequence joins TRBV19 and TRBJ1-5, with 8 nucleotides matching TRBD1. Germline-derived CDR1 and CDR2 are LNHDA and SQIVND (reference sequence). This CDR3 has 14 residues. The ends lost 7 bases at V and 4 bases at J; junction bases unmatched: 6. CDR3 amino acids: CASTQGQGNQPQHF. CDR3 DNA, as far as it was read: TGTGCCAGTACGCAAGGACAGGGAAATCAGCCC.

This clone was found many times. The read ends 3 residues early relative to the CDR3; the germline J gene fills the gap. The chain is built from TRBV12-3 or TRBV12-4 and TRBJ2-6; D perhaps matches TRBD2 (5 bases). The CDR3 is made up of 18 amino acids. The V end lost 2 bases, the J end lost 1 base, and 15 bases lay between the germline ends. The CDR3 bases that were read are TGTGCCAGCAGTTTACAACAGAGGGTAAGGTCTGGGGCCAACGTC. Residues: CASSLQQRVRSGANV. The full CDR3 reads CASSLQQRVRSGANVLTF.

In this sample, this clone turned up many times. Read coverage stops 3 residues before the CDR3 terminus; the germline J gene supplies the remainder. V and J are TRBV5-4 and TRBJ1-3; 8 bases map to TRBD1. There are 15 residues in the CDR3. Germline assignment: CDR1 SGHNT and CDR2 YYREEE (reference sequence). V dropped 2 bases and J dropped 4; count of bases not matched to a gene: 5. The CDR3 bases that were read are TGTGCCAGCAGCTTTCAGGGGGCGACAGGAAACACC. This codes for CASSFQGATGNT. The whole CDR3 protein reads CASSFQGATGNTIYF.

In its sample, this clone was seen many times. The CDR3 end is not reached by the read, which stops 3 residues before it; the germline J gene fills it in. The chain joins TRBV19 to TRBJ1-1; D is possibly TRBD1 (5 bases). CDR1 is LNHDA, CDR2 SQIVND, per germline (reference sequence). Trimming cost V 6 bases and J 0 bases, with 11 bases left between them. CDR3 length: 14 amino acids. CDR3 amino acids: CASRRGGMNTEAFF. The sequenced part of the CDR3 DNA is TGTGCCAGTAGGCGTGGGGGGATGAACACTGAA.

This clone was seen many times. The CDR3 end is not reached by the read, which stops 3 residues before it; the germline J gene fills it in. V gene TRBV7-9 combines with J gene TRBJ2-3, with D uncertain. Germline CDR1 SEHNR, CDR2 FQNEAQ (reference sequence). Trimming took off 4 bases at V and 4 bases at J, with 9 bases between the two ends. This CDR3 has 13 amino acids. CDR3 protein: CASSSPSADTQYF. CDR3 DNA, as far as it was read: TGTGCCAGCAGCTCCCCTTCGGCAGATACG.

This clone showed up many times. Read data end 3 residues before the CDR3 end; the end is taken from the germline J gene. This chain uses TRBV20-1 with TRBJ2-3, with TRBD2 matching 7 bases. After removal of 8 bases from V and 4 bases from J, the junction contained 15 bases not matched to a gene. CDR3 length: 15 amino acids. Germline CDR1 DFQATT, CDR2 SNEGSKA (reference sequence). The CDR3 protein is CSPSTSRYEADTQYF. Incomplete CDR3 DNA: TGCAGTCCCTCGACTAGCAGATATGAGGCAGATACG.

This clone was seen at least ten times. The chain's CDR3 is CASRSEKLFF. CDR3 DNA (partial): TGTGCCAGCAGATCGGAAAAA. The chain uses TRBV2 and TRBJ1-4; D gene uncertain. With the read ending 3 residues before the CDR3 end, the germline J gene is used to fill in that end. The ends were cut back, 6 bases at V and 8 bases at J, with 4 bases in the middle. This CDR3 has 10 amino acids. Germline CDR1 SNHLY, CDR2 FYNNEI.